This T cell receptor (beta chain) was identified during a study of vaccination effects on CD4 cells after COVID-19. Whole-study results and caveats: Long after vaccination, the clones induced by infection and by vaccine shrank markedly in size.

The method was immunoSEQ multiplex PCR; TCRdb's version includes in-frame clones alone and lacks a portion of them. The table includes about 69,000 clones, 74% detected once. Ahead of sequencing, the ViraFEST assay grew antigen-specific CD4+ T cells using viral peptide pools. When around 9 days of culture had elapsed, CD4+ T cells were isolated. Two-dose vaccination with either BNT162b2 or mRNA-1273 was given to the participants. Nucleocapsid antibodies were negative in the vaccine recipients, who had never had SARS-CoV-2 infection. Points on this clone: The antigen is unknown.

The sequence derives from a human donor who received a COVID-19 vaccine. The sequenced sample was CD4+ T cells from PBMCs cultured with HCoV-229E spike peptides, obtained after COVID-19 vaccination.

The CDR3 sequence is CASSPRTGGSEKLFF. The DNA of the CDR3 is TGTGCCAGCAGCCCAAGGACAGGGGGCTCTGAAAAACTGTTTTTT. The chain links TRBV9 to TRBJ1-4; 11 bases fit TRBD1. This CDR3 region has 15 residues. After removal of 4 bases from V and 7 bases from J, the junction contained 6 bases not matched to a gene. The germline CDR1 and CDR2 sequences are SGDLS and YYNGEE.